Here is one T cell receptor (beta chain) with its context. It lacks a known antigen. Base qualities were left out, and no much larger clone turns up one base away. Libraries were made using the immunoSEQ multiplex PCR assay. For the multiplex PCR, a mixture combining 60 forward primers for TCR Vbeta segments and 13 reverse primers for TCR Jbeta segments was used. A multiplex PCR assay on genomic DNA amplified the CDR3 region of rearranged TCR beta genes. The Illumina HiSeq System was used to sequence the amplified TCR beta libraries as 87-base-pair reads. In the paper's pipeline: A later analysis tallied 75 million to 95 million unique TCR beta chains across the 700 or so repertoires, and some 10 million of those chains were shared by two or more donors. Raw reads were error-corrected and collapsed into unique sequences with a nearest-neighbor algorithm that merged closely related sequences to remove PCR and sequencing errors. To assign V, D and J gene segments, CDR3 sequences were aligned to IMGT reference sequences. For a sequence to be retained, a match of at least six nucleotides was required to both a V gene segment and a J gene segment. A rearrangement counted as productive if the CDR3 had no stop codons and remained in frame with V and J, and every other rearrangement counted as non-productive. Following IMGT convention, CDR3 was defined as the stretch from the second conserved V-encoded cysteine to the conserved J-encoded phenylalanine. In an earlier analysis of just under 600 of the donors, sequences lacking an unambiguous match to a single V gene segment were excluded. An earlier analysis of approximately 590 of the donors classified V segments as functional when productive rearrangements were above 56.7% and as segregating when the standard deviation between donors was above 5%. A statistical classification framework was developed to diagnose cytomegalovirus status using the catalog of TCR beta chain sequences. V and J gene assignment, in a later analysis, came from comparing TCR nucleotide sequences with IMGT/GENE-DB human TR gene sequences. In a later analysis, CDR3 sequences and most-parsimonious VDJ recombination scenarios were assigned using the TCRdist pipeline. In a later analysis, each TCR beta chain was defined by its CDR3 amino acid sequence together with its V-gene family, and reads without a unique V-gene family were excluded. As a way to deal with suspected cross-contamination and a sequencing artifact, a later analysis dropped 640 or so nucleotide sequences that were highly shared and had low generation probability. For each public chain, a later analysis derived a clonal expansion index from normalized ranks of inferred template counts within each repertoire. Generation probabilities in a later analysis came from a VDJ recombination model fitted to out-of-frame rearrangements, and those results were checked against IGoR. In a later analysis, hypergeometric tests were used to score TCR-TCR, TCR-HLA and TCR-CMV co-occurrence, with a repertoire-size bias correction applied to TCR pairs. A later analysis estimated false discovery rates by permuting HLA or CMV assignments 20 times. A later analysis grouped co-occurring TCRs with DBSCAN, adding TCRdist sequence similarity when clustering within HLA-allele-positive subsets. Repertoires with fewer than 30,000 or more than 120,000 public chains, plus five repertoires with anomalous nucleotide sharing, were excluded from co-occurrence clustering. TCRdb carries this immuneACCESS record with in-frame sequences only. Its versions omit some clonotypes, under half of them owing to an unresolved V gene in the studies checked, with the rest unexplained. That table supplies the V and J calls and clone size; D and trimming were determined from the DNA. Here the sample has some 190,000 clones; about 80% occur a single time. The ten most abundant clones make up more than 1.5% of the sample.

This entry belongs to a study of cytomegalovirus exposure and HLA in healthy donors listed by TCRdb under 2017. Study-wide context: An earlier analysis of 587 of the donors reported 250 to 350 Gb of sequence data and around 110 million unique TCR beta sequences obtained from about 179 million T cells. Roughly 310 gigabases of sequencing data and around 87 million unique TCR sequences were included in an early release covering under 650 HLA-typed donors. Among the roughly 400 genotyped donors, approximately 76% belonged to the genetic ancestry cluster associated with self-reported Caucasian donors. The study aimed to test whether cataloging public T cell receptors could reveal signatures of past pathogen exposure. Using immunosequencing, the study profiled T cell repertoires from roughly 650 subjects and related those repertoires to cytomegalovirus serostatus. Besides the first cohort of around 670 subjects, a separate validation cohort made up of 95 to 150 different subjects was used. To predict cytomegalovirus infection status, the study brought together high-throughput TCR immunosequencing, statistical association of individual TCRs with disease status, and machine learning. In a later analysis, previously published TCR beta repertoires from about 640 donors were re-analyzed and high-resolution HLA genotyping was added so that TCR occurrence patterns could be studied. The later analysis used no new phenotypic data to find candidate immune exposures, relying instead on TCR beta sequences and their occurrence across donors. An earlier analysis of some 500 of the donors applied high-throughput TCR beta sequencing to assess whether each TCR beta V gene segment acted as functional or pseudogenic. Alongside the repertoire data, information on donor age, sex, ethnicity and CMV serostatus was compiled. In a later genetic analysis, genome-wide SNP genotypes for about 55% of the 666 donors were used, and that subset was treated as a discovery cohort. All discovery cohort repertoires had been generated on a single sequencing platform. HLA typing covered class I and class II loci at four-digit resolution. The number of donors typed differed by locus, with roughly 620-640 for A, B, C, DRB1 and DQB1, 522 for DQA1, approximately 570 for DPA1, and roughly 450 for DPB1. Four to six DR-DQ haplotypes were handled as single units for association and clustering, since linkage in the cohort was strong. Among over 350 genotyped donors of the cohort, an average of around 240,000 unique TCR beta nucleotide sequences were sequenced per donor, around 20% of them non-productive. Here is what the overall study found, with its caveats: A cluster of highly shared sequence variants was judged likely to be a technical artifact of the sequencing pipeline. The authors suggested that the approach could potentially be extended to other disease states and immunological phenotypes. About 15 rarely observed V segments, including chromosome 9 orphons, were excluded from the earlier analysis of about 610 of the donors because counts were too low. This cohort had only TCR beta chains sequenced, and the lack of alpha or paired-chain data limited which features could be detected. According to a later analysis, most CMV-associated TCR beta chains appeared to be HLA-restricted, and the HLA associations seemed to be driven largely by CMV exposure. Most TCR sequences were seen in very few donors, while some public TCRs were found in many individuals. Specific HLA alleles were associated with about 17,000 TCR beta sequences at a false discovery rate of 0.05 in a later analysis. In an earlier analysis of more than 450 of the donors, most TCR beta V segments were observed in productive rearrangements about 87% or about 30% of the time, broadly matching IMGT annotations. A total of roughly 160 TCR beta chains were listed by the study as associated with cytomegalovirus. Linkage disequilibrium might explain the correlated functional status among segregating V segments, but an unknown experimental factor could not be ruled out. A few of the identified cytomegalovirus-associated TCR beta chains were confirmed in vitro to be specific for cytomegalovirus antigens. Several of the top co-occurrence clusters appeared to be linked to parvovirus B19, influenza, CMV and Epstein-Barr virus, according to a later analysis. In a later genetic analysis, a missense DCLRE1C variant was associated with V-gene and J-gene trimming of TCR beta chains, and the association was replicated in an independent cohort. According to a later analysis, TCR association rates differed among HLA loci, with DRB1 alleles showing the most associated TCRs and HLA-C alleles showing the fewest. Presence/absence analyses assumed roughly uniform sequencing depth across donors, an assumption that may not hold. Because some donors lacked HLA typing at each locus, the association tests relied only on the typed subset. The classifier was reported to diagnose cytomegalovirus status with high specificity and sensitivity in both the original and validation cohorts. A further reported finding was that TCR beta sequences accurately predicted the HLA-A and HLA-B alleles for most subjects in the first cohort. According to a later genetic analysis, donors in an Asian-associated ancestry cluster had fewer N-insertions in productive TCRs than the approximately 610-donor mean. Strong co-occurrence of HLA alleles, especially DR and DQ, made assigning TCR associations to individual alleles difficult. CMV serostatus was the only immune exposure information available for the cohort. A later analysis found that HLA-associated TCR beta chains were more clonally expanded and had lower generation probabilities than equally common non-associated chains. Because the 87-base-pair reads could not distinguish some IMGT-functional V segments, including TRBV6-2 and TRBV6-3, those segments were excluded.

The cohort consisted of 650 to 700 healthy bone marrow donors. At the time of sampling, every cohort member was nominally healthy, though immune exposures that went unrecorded were likely present. The donor tested CMV seronegative, placing the donor among the 350 to 400 seronegative members of the cohort. A peripheral blood sample was provided by each donor, and peripheral blood mononuclear cells were used for TCR beta sequencing. Genomic DNA was extracted from the blood cell samples with the Qiagen DNeasy Blood Extraction Kit. CDR3 length: 15 amino acids, cysteine to phenylalanine. The read is trimmed to its CDR3 DNA, 45 bases read in frame from base 1. Trimming leaves V shorter by 4 bases and J shorter by 5 bases, with the junction holding 5 bases beyond the gene matches. Via the germline V gene, CDR1 is LGHNA and CDR2 YNFKEQ.

The source of this sequence is a middle-aged man in good health and CMV-seronegative. This sequence uses TRBV4-2 and TRBJ2-5; TRBD2 agrees with 12 junctional bases. Source material: PBMCs. The CDR3 protein sequence reads: CASSPSGTSGETQYF. In nucleotide form, the sequence is TGTGCCAGCAGCCCTTCGGGGACTAGCGGGGAGACCCAGTACTTC.